The 7 T cell receptor beta chains below come from one sample, sequenced in a study of a mutant IDH1 vaccine in newly diagnosed glioma. The protocol was immunoSEQ multiplex PCR, while the TCRdb copy is restricted to in-frame clones and leaves out a portion. The sample comprises under 85,000 clones, about 85% of which are singletons, and roughly 0.74% rests with the top ten. Their target antigens are unknown. The time point was: week 23, last vaccination. The vaccine gave 300 ug of a 20-mer mutant IDH1 peptide subcutaneously per dose. The material sequenced was PBMCs, taken from a glioma patient whose treatment included an IDH1 peptide vaccine. The source is a woman between 45 and 60 years old with glioma.

The chain combines TRBV29-1 with TRBJ2-2; TRBD2 might be the D (5 bases). Trimming took 5 bases from V and 0 from J, leaving 10 bases between them. The CDR3 has 14 amino acids. Per the germline V gene, CDR1 is SQVTM and CDR2 is ANQGSEA. The CDR3 region is CSVFAAANTGELFF. CDR3 coding DNA: TGCAGCGTTTTCGCAGCGGCGAACACCGGGGAGCTGTTTTTT.

The chain is built from TRBV28 and TRBJ2-7; 8 bases match TRBD1. The CDR3 spans 15 residues. Looked up from germline, CDR1 is MDHEN and CDR2 is SYDVKM. The V and J ends lost 6 bases and 3 bases, in that order; junction bases with no gene match: 10. CDR3 nucleotides: TGTGCCAGCAGCGATGGCGGACAGGGCATCTACGAGCAGTACTTC. This sequence encodes CASSDGGQGIYEQYF.

This clone has just one count. The chain combines TRBV11-3 with TRBJ2-3; 13 bases are a match to TRBD2. This CDR3 region has 15 residues. CDR1 is SGHNT and CDR2 is YENEEA in the germline V gene. Trimming took 11 bases from V and 4 from J; bases not matched to a gene: 9. The CDR3 region is CADRGLAGVSDTQYF. Here the CDR3 DNA reads TGTGCCGACCGAGGACTAGCGGGAGTCTCAGATACGCAGTATTTT.

The V gene is TRBV2, the J gene TRBJ2-7, with D uncertain. Germline assignment: CDR1 SNHLY and CDR2 FYNNEI. This CDR3 comprises 15 residues. V was trimmed by 2 bases and J by 0 bases, leaving 11 bases between them. The DNA for the CDR3 is TGTGCCAGCAGTGAATCCTGGACGGGCTCCTACGAGCAGTACTTC. This sequence encodes CASSESWTGSYEQYF.

This chain links TRBV6-5 with TRBJ2-3, with 13 nucleotides matching TRBD2. Germline V lookup: CDR1 MNHEY, CDR2 SVGAGI. The CDR3 extends over 14 amino acids. Losses at the gene ends were 10 bases for V and 4 bases for J; bases not matched to a gene: 5. CDR3 sequence reads: CATRTSGSADTQYF. CDR3 sequence (DNA): TGTGCCACCCGGACTAGCGGGAGTGCAGATACGCAGTATTTT.

This chain's CDR3 is CASSQTVDTQYF. CDR3 DNA sequence: TGTGCCAGCAGCCAAACGGTAGATACGCAGTATTTT. The chain has TRBV4-2 and TRBJ2-3; D is unclear. From germline, CDR1 is LGHNA and CDR2 YNFKEQ. Trimming stripped 2 bases from V and 5 bases from J, with 5 bases between. The CDR3 is 12 residues long.

The chain is built from TRBV5-1 and TRBJ1-2; D remains ambiguous. CDR3 length: 13 amino acids. Germline loops: CDR1 SGHRS, CDR2 YFSETQ. Trimming took 0 bases from V and 4 from J, leaving 7 bases between them. CDR3 DNA sequence: TGCGCCAGCAGCTTGGGGCAGAGCTATGGCTACACCTTC. It translates to CASSLGQSYGYTF.